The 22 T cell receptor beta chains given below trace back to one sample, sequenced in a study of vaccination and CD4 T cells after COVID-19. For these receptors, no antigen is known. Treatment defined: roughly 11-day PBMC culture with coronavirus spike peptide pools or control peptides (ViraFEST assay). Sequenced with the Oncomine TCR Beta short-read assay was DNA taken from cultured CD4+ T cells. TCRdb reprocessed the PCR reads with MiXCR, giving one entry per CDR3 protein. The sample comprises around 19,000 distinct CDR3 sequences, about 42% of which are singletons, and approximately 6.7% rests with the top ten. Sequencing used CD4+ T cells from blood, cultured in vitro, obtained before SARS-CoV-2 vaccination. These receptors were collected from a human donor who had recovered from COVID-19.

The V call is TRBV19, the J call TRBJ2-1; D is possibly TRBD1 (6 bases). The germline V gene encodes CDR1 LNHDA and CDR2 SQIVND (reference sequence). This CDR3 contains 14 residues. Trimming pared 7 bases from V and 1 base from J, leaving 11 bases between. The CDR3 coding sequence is TGTGCCAGTACAGTGACAGGTTCCTACAATGAGCAGTTCTTC. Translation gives CASTVTGSYNEQFF.

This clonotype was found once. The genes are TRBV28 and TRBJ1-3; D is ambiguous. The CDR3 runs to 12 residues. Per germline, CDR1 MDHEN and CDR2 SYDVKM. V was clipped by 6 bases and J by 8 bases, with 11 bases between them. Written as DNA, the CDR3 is TGTGCCAGCAGGAAAGGTGTATACACCATATATTTT. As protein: CASRKGVYTIYF.

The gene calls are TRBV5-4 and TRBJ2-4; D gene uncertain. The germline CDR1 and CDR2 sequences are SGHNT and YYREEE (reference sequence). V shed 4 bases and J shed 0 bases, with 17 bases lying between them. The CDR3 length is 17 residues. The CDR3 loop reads CASSRPNTGLAKNIQYF. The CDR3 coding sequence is TGTGCCAGCAGCCGACCGAACACGGGCTTAGCCAAAAACATTCAGTACTTC.

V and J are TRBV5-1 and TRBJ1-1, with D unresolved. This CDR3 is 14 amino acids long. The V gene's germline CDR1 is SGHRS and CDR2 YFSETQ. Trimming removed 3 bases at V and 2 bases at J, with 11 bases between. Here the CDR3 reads CASSSYPGNTEAFF. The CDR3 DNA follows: TGCGCCAGCAGCTCATACCCGGGTAACACTGAAGCTTTCTTT.

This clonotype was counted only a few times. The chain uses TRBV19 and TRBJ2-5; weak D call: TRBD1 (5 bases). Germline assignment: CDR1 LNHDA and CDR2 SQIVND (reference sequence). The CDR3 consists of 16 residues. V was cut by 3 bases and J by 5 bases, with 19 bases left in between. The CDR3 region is CASSIDRTQSAETQYF. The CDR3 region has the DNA TGTGCCAGTAGTATCGACCGGACACAAAGTGCGGAGACCCAGTACTTC.

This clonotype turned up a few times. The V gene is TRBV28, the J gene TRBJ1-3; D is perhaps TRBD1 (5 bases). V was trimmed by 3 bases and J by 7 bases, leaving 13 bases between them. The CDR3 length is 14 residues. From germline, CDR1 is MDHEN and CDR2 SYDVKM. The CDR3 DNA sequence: TGTGCCAGCAGTTTGTCAAGGGGCGGCAACACCATATATTTT. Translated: CASSLSRGGNTIYF. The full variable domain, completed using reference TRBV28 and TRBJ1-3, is DVKVTQSSRYLVKRTGEKVFLECVQDMDHENMFWYRQDPGLGLRLIYFSYDVKMKEKGDIPEGYSVSREKKERFSLILESASTNQTSMYLCASSLSRGGNTIYFGEGSWLTVV.

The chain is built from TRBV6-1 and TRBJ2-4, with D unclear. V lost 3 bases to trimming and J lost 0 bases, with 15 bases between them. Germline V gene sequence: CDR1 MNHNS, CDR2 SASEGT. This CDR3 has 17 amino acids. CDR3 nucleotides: TGTGCCAGCAGTGAGACCCCCAGTCTTGGAGCCAAAAACATTCAGTACTTC. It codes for CASSETPSLGAKNIQYF.

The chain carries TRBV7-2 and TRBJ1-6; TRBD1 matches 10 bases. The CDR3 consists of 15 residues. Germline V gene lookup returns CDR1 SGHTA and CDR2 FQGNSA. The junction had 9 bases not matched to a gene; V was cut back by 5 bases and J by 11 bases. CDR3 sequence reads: CASSVQGTGEAPLHF. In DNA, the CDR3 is TGTGCCAGCAGCGTACAGGGGACAGGGGAGGCACCCCTCCACTTT.

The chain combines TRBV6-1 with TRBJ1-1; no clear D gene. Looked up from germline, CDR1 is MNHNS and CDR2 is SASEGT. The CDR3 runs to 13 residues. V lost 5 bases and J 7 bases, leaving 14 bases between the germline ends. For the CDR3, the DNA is TGTGCCAGCAGTAAAGGGCTAGTGGGTGAAGCTTTCTTT. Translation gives CASSKGLVGEAFF.

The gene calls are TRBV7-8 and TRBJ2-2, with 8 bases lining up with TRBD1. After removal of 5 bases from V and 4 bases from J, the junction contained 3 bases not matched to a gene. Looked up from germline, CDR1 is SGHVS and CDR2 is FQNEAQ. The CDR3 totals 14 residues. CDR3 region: CASSITGGTGELFF. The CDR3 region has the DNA TGTGCCAGCAGCATAACAGGGGGCACCGGGGAGCTGTTTTTT.

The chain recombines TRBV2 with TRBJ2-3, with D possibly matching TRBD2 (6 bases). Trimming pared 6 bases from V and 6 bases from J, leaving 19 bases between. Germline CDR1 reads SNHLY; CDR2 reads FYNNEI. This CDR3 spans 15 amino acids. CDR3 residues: CASRGGGTRRDTQYF. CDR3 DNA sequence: TGTGCCAGCAGGGGAGGAGGTACCCGGAGGGATACGCAGTATTTT.

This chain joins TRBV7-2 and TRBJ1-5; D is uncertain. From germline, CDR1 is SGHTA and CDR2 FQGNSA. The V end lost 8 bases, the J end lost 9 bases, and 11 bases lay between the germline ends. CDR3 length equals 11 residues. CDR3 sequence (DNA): TGTGCCAGCGGACCAATTGGGCCCCAGCATTTT. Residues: CASGPIGPQHF.

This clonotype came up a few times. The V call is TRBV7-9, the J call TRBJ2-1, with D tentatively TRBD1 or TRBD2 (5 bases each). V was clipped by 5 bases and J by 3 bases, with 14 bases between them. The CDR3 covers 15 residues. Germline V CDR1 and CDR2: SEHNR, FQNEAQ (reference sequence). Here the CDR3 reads CASSLGTGFYNEQFF. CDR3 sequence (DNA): TGTGCCAGCAGCCTCGGGACGGGTTTCTACAATGAGCAGTTCTTC.

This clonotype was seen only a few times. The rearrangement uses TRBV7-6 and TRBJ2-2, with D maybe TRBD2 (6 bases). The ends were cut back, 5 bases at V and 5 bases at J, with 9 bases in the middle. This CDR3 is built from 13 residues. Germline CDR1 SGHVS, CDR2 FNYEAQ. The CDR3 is CASSTRGTGELFF. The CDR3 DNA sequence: TGTGCCAGCAGCACTCGGGGGACCGGGGAGCTGTTTTTT.

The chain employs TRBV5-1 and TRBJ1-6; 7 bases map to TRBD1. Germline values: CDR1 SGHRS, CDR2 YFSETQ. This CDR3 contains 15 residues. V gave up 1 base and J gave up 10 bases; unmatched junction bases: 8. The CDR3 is CASSLMGRGDSPLHF. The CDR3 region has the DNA TGCGCCAGCAGCTTGATGGGCAGGGGGGACTCACCCCTCCACTTT.

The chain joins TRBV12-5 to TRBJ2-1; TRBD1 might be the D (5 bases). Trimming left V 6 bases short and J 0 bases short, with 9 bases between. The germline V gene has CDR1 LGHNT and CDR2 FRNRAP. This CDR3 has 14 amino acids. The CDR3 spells CASGDRTSYNEQFF. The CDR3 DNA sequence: TGTGCTAGTGGAGACAGAACCTCCTACAATGAGCAGTTCTTC.

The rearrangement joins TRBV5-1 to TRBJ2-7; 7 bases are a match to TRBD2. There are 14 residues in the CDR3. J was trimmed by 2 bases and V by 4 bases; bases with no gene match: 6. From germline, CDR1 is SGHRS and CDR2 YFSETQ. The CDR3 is CASSTGLVTYEQYF. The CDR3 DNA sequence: TGCGCCAGCAGCACCGGACTAGTCACCTACGAGCAGTACTTC.

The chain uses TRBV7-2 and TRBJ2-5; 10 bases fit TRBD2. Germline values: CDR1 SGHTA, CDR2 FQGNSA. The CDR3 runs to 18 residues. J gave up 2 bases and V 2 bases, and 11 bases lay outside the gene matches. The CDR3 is CASSLMGLAGEGQETQYF. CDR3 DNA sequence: TGTGCCAGCAGCTTAATGGGGCTAGCGGGAGAAGGTCAAGAGACCCAGTACTTC.

The CDR3 DNA reads as TGTGCCATCAGTGAGCGTACAGGGGGCACGATAGAAGCTTTCTTT. Its protein product is CAISERTGGTIEAFF. This chain uses TRBV10-3 with TRBJ1-1, with 9 bases aligning to TRBD1. The V segment lost 2 bases and the J segment 8 bases; nucleotides outside the gene matches: 9. The CDR3 spans 15 residues. Germline values: CDR1 ENHRY, CDR2 SYGVKD.

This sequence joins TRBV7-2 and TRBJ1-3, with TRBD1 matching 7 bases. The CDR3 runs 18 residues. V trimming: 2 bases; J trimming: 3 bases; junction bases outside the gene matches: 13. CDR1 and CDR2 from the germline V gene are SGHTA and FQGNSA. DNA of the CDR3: TGTGCCAGCAGCTTACTTCTGAGGGACAGATCCTTTGGAAACACCATATATTTT. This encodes CASSLLLRDRSFGNTIYF.

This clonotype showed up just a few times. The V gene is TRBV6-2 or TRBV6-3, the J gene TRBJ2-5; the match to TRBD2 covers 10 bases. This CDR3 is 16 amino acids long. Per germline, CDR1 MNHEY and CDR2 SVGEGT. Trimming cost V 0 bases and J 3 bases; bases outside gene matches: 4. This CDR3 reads CASSYSGSGGEETQYF. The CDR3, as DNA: TGTGCCAGCAGTTACTCCGGGAGCGGGGGGGAAGAGACCCAGTACTTC.

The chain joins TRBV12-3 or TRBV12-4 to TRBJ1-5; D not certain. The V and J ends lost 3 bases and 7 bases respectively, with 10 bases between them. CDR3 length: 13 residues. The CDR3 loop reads CASSFRPGQPQHF. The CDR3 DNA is TGTGCCAGCAGTTTCCGACCGGGGCAGCCCCAGCATTTT.